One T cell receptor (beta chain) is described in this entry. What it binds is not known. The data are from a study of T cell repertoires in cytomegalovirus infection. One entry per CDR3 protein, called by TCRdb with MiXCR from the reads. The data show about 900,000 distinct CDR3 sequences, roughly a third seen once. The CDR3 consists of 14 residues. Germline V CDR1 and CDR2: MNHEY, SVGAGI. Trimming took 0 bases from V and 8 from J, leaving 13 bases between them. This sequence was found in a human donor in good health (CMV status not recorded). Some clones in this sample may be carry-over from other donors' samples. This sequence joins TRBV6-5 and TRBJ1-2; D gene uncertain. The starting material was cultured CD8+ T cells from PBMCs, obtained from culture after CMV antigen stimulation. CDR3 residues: CASSYSQDPLGYTF. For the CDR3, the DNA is TGTGCCAGCAGTTACTCGCAGGACCCCTTGGGCTACACCTTC.